These 14 T cell receptor beta chains were all obtained from the same sample, sequenced in a study of OX40 agonist ivuxolimab in advanced cancers. Clones were sequenced by immunoSEQ multiplex PCR, and TCRdb holds only the in-frame ones, with some missing. The table includes about 110,000 clones, 80% to 95% detected once. This sample comprised CD4+ or CD8+ T cells sorted from blood, obtained in a trial of the OX40 agonist ivuxolimab. These receptors were taken from an adult with an advanced solid tumor such as melanoma, head and neck, liver or kidney cancer.

The chain carries TRBV2 and TRBJ2-1; D uncertain. The CDR3 contains 14 residues. V gave up 2 bases and J gave up 1 base, with 6 bases separating them. From germline, CDR1 is SNHLY and CDR2 FYNNEI. In DNA form, the CDR3 reads TGTGCCAGCAGTGAATCGCTGTCCTACAATGAGCAGTTCTTC. Amino acid sequence: CASSESLSYNEQFF.

This clone was found a few times. The V call is TRBV30, the J call TRBJ2-3; no clear D gene. This CDR3 region has 15 residues. V gave up 3 bases and J gave up 4 bases, with 17 bases separating them. Germline-derived CDR1 and CDR2 are GTSNPN and SVGIG (reference sequence). The CDR3 DNA reads as TGTGCCTGGAGGCCCTCGGGCTCCGCGGCAGATACGCAGTATTTT. Protein: CAWRPSGSAADTQYF.

This chain joins TRBV6-5 and TRBJ2-5; 7 bases are a match to TRBD2. The end of the DNA aligns better with TRBJ2-7, so the J call may be wrong. This CDR3 spans 15 amino acids. Germline CDR1 MNHEY, CDR2 SVGAGI. The DNA for the CDR3 is TGTGCCAGCAGTTACGGTTTAGCGGGCTCCTACGAGCAGTACTTC. It is translated as CASSYGLAGSYEQYF.

The rearrangement links TRBV6-4 to TRBJ1-2, with a weak D call TRBD1 (5 bases). Germline V gene lookup returns CDR1 MRHNA and CDR2 SNTAGT. This CDR3 spans 17 amino acids. Trimming took 0 bases from V and 5 from J, leaving 19 bases between them. The CDR3 coding sequence is TGTGCCAGCAGTGACTCACCCCCCCGAAGTCCAGGGTATGGCTACACCTTC. Translation: CASSDSPPRSPGYGYTF.

The chain links TRBV4-1 to TRBJ2-1; 10 nucleotides agree with TRBD2. The J segment lost 1 base and the V segment lost 7 bases, leaving 7 bases of the junction unmatched. CDR1 and CDR2 from the germline V gene are MGHRA and YSYEKL. This CDR3 has 16 amino acids. The CDR3 region has the DNA TGCGCCAGCAAGTTGAGCGGGGGGGAGTCCTACAATGAGCAGTTCTTC. Amino acid sequence: CASKLSGGESYNEQFF.

V gene TRBV9 combines with J gene TRBJ1-2, with D perhaps matching TRBD1 (6 bases). Germline CDR1 is SGDLS and CDR2 is YYNGEE. The ends were cut back, 5 bases at V and 5 bases at J, with 16 bases in the middle. There are 14 residues in the CDR3. The CDR3 region is CASSKDSEGYGYTF. CDR3 sequence (DNA): TGTGCCAGCAGTAAGGACAGCGAGGGTTATGGCTACACCTTC.

The chain carries TRBV6-6 and TRBJ1-6, with D hard to call. Germline V gene lookup returns CDR1 MNHNY and CDR2 SVGAGI (reference sequence). CDR3 size: 16 residues. The ends were cut back, 5 bases at V and 0 bases at J, with 11 bases in the middle. The CDR3 is CASSHDLSSYNSPLHF. Here the CDR3 DNA reads TGTGCCAGCAGTCACGACCTCTCCTCCTATAATTCACCCCTCCACTTT.

The chain has TRBV19 and TRBJ1-2; D perhaps matches TRBD1 (5 bases). V lost 6 bases and J lost 7, with 21 bases in between. The V gene's germline CDR1 is LNHDA and CDR2 SQIVND (reference sequence). CDR3 length: 15 residues. The CDR3 region has the DNA TGTGCCAGTAGCAACCCGGGACCATACACAAGTGGCTACACCTTC. Its protein product is CASSNPGPYTSGYTF.

The rearrangement uses TRBV6-5 and TRBJ1-6; D uncertain. In germline, CDR1 is MNHEY, CDR2 SVGAGI. Trimming took 6 bases from V and 7 from J, leaving 10 bases between them. The CDR3 consists of 13 residues. The CDR3 here is CASSPEGNSPLHF. For the CDR3, the DNA is TGTGCCAGCAGCCCAGAGGGCAATTCACCCCTCCACTTT.

V and J are TRBV28 and TRBJ1-4; possibly TRBD1 for D (5 bases). Trimming removed 2 bases from V and 7 bases from J, with 11 bases in between. Germline CDR1 and CDR2: MDHEN and SYDVKM. The CDR3 runs to 14 residues. The CDR3: CASSLAGRAEKLFF. Written as DNA, the CDR3 is TGTGCCAGCAGTTTAGCGGGGCGGGCTGAAAAACTGTTTTTT.

The chain joins TRBV5-1 to TRBJ2-3; maybe TRBD2 (6 bases). The V end lost 0 bases, the J end lost 7 bases, and 12 bases lay between the germline ends. This CDR3 is built from 14 residues. Germline V CDR1 and CDR2: SGHRS, YFSETQ. Here the CDR3 reads CASSLVGGGNTQYF. The CDR3 region has the DNA TGCGCCAGCAGCTTGGTCGGGGGAGGTAATACGCAGTATTTT.

The gene calls are TRBV11-2 and TRBJ1-3; D is perhaps TRBD1 (5 bases). The CDR3 runs 15 residues. Trimming cost V 5 bases and J 2 bases, with 13 bases left between them. Germline CDR1 SGHAT, CDR2 FQNNGV. The CDR3 coding sequence is TGTGCCAGCAGCCCGAGCTCGGGGGCTGGAAACACCATATATTTT. Protein sequence: CASSPSSGAGNTIYF.

J is TRBJ2-7 and V is TRBV5-5; D is unresolved. The V and J ends lost 4 bases and 12 bases respectively, with 20 bases between them. CDR3 length: 13 residues. In germline, CDR1 is SGHKS, CDR2 YYEKEE (reference sequence). DNA of the CDR3: TGTGCCAGCAGCCCCATCGAAGATAGACCATGGTACTTC. Residues: CASSPIEDRPWYF.

Only a few counts were recorded for this clone. V gene TRBV6-1 combines with J gene TRBJ1-4, with 9 bases matching TRBD1. Trimming took 5 bases from V and 5 from J; bases not matched to a gene: 3. The CDR3 is 14 residues long. Per germline, CDR1 MNHNS and CDR2 SASEGT. The CDR3 region is CASSSGTGNEKLFF. In nucleotides, the CDR3 is TGTGCCAGCAGTTCCGGGACAGGGAATGAAAAACTGTTTTTT.